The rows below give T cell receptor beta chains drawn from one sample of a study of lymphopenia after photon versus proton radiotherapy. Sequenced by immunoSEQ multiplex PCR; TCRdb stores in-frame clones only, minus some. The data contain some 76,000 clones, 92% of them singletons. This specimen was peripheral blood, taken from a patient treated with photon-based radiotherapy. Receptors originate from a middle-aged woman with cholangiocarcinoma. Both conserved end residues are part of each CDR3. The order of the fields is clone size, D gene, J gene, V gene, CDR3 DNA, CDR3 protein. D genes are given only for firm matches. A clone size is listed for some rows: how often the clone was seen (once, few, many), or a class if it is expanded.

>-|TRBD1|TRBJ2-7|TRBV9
TGTGCCAGCAGCGCAGGGGGAAGCTCCTACGAGCAGTACTTC
CASSAGGSSYEQYF
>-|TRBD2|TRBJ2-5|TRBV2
TGTGCCAGCAGTGAAGTGGAAGTGGGACTAGCGGGCCGTGGGGGAGAGACCCAGTACTTC
CASSEVEVGLAGRGGETQYF
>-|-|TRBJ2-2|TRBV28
TGTGCCACCACTAACCCTTTTGAGGCCTGGAACACCGGGGAGCTGTTTTTT
CATTNPFEAWNTGELFF
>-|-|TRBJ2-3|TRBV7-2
TGTGCCAGCAGCCTAAGGGGTATTGGCACAGATACGCAGTATTTT
CASSLRGIGTDTQYF
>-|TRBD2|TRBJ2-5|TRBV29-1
TGCAGCGTTGAAGTGGGGGGGGAGGAGACCCAGTACTTC
CSVEVGGEETQYF
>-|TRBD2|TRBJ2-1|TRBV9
TGTGCCAGCAGCGTCGGCGGGAGGGCCAGATCCTACAATGAGCAGTTCTTC
CASSVGGRARSYNEQFF
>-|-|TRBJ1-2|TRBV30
TGTGCCTGGAACCTGGGGGCGCCTGGCTACACCTTC
CAWNLGAPGYTF
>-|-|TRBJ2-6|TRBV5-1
TGCGCCAGCAGCTTGGTGGTATCTGGGGCCAACGTCCTGACTTTC
CASSLVVSGANVLTF
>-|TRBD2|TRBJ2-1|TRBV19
TGTGCCAGTAGTTCCCTAGCGGGGGACAATGAGCAGTTCTTC
CASSSLAGDNEQFF
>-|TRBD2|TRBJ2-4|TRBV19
TGTGCCAGTAGTATGACTAGCGGGGGGGCCTTCCAAGCCAAAAACATTCAGTACTTC
CASSMTSGGAFQAKNIQYF
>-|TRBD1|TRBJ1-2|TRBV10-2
TGCGCCAGCAGTGCTGACAGGGTCGGGTATGGCTACACCTTC
CASSADRVGYGYTF
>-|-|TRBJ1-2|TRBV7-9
TGTGCCAGCAGCTCACAGCTAGGAGCTAACTATGGCTACACCTTC
CASSSQLGANYGYTF
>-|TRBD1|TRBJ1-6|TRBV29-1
TGCAGCGTACGGACAGGGAAAGTTGATTCACCCCTCCACTTT
CSVRTGKVDSPLHF
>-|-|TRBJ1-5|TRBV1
TGCACCAGCAGCCAAGATCTTGCAGTTAATAGCAATCAGCCCCAGCATTTT
CTSSQDLAVNSNQPQHF
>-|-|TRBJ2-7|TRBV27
TGTGCCAGCAGTAAAAAGGGCTACGAGCAGTACTTC
CASSKKGYEQYF
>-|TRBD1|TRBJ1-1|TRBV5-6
TGTGCCAGCAGCTTGGCGGGACAGGGGGCTGAAGCTTTCTTT
CASSLAGQGAEAFF
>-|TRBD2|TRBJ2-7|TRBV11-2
TGTGCCAGCAGCCCCGGACTAGCAATCTACGAGCAGTACTTC
CASSPGLAIYEQYF
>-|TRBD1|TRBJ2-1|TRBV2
TGTGCCAGCAGCACAGGGGCGGGTGAGCAGTTCTTC
CASSTGAGEQFF
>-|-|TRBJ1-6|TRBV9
TGTGCCAGCAGCGGAGGAGGTGGGGTTAATTCACCCCTCCACTTT
CASSGGGGVNSPLHF
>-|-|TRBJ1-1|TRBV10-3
TGTGCCGTCGGGGGCGACACTGAAGCTTTCTTT
CAVGGDTEAFF
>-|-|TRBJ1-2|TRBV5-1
TGCGCCAGCAGCTTGAATCAGGCCTCATCCTATGGCTACACCTTC
CASSLNQASSYGYTF
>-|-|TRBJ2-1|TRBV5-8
TGTGCCACCGACATTTCGTGGGGCTACAATGAGCAGTTCTTC
CATDISWGYNEQFF
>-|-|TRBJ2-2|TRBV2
TGTGCCAGCAGTGTCGGGGTAGTTGGCGGGGAGCTGTTTTTT
CASSVGVVGGELFF
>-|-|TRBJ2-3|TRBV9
TGTGCCAGCAGCCTCGCAGGGGGGAGGACAGATACGCAGTATTTT
CASSLAGGRTDTQYF
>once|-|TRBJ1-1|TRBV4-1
TGCGCCAGCAGCCCAATACCCCAGCCAGGGAACACTGAAGCTTTCTTT
CASSPIPQPGNTEAFF
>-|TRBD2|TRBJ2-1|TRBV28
TGTGCCAGCATAGCGGGGGGATACAATGAGCAGTTCTTC
CASIAGGYNEQFF
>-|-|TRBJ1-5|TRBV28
TGTGCCAGCAATCAGGGGACCCTTAGCAATCAGCCCCAGCATTTT
CASNQGTLSNQPQHF
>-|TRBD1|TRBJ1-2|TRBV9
TGTGCCAGCAGCAAGGACAGGGGATCAGGCTACACCTTC
CASSKDRGSGYTF
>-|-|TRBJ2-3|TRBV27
TGTGCCAGCAGTTTATTCGGGAAAACAGATACGCAGTATTTT
CASSLFGKTDTQYF
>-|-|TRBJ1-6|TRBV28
TGTGCCAGCACCCCCGGAGGAGGGAACGGTTCACCCCTCCACTTT
CASTPGGGNGSPLHF
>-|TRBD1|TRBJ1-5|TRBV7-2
TGTGCCAGCAGCTCGGGACAGGGAACCAATCAGCCCCAGCATTTT
CASSSGQGTNQPQHF
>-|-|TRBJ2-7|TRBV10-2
TGCGCCAGCAGTGGCCAGGGTTGGGAGCAGTACTTC
CASSGQGWEQYF
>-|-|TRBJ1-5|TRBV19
TGTGCCAGTAGTATCTGGGGGGGGGCGCAGGATCAGCCCCAGCATTTT
CASSIWGGAQDQPQHF
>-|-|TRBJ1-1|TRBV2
TGTGCCAGCAGTGAAGTGGGAACTGAAGCTTTCTTT
CASSEVGTEAFF
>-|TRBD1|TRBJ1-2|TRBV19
TGTGCCAGTAGTATAGAAGGGGGCGTTAACTATGGCTACACCTTC
CASSIEGGVNYGYTF
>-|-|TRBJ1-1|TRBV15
TGTGCCACCAGCAGAGACAGGGGTGGCACTGAAGCTTTCTTT
CATSRDRGGTEAFF
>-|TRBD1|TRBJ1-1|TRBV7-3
TGTGCCAGCAGCTTAACAGCAGGGGGCTTGGACACTGAAGCTTTCTTT
CASSLTAGGLDTEAFF
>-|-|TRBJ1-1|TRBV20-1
TGCAGTGCGGTACCTTACACTGAAGCTTTCTTT
CSAVPYTEAFF
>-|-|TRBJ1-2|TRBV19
TGTGCCAGTCGGGAACGGCATGTCTATGGCTACACCTTC
CASRERHVYGYTF
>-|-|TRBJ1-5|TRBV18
TGTGCCAGCTCACCAGGAATTAGCAATCAGCCCCAGCATTTT
CASSPGISNQPQHF
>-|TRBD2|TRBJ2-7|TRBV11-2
TGTGCCAGCAGCTTAGGTAGTAGCGGGGGTTCCTACGAGCAGTACTTC
CASSLGSSGGSYEQYF
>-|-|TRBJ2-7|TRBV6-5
TGTGCCAGCAGCTCGGCGCCAGTCTTCTACGAGCAGTACTTC
CASSSAPVFYEQYF
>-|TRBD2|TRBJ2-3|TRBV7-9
TGTGCCAGCAGCTTTTTGGCTAGCGGTTTGTACACAGATACGCAGTATTTT
CASSFLASGLYTDTQYF
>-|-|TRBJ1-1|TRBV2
TGTGCCAGCAGGGAATACACTGAAGCTTTCTTT
CASREYTEAFF
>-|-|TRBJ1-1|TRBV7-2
TGTGCCAGCAGCTTAAGGGCCGCTTCAATGAACACTGAAGCTTTCTTT
CASSLRAASMNTEAFF
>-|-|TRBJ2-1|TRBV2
TGTGCCAGCAGTGAGTCTTTAGGGGGTGTCGTTTACAATGAGCAGTTCTTC
CASSESLGGVVYNEQFF
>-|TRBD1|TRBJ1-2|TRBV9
TGTGCCAGCAGCGCAAGAGGGGGCCTCTATGGCTACACCTTC
CASSARGGLYGYTF
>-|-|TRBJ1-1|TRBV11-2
TGTGCCAGCAGCTTAGGACCAGGGGAGTCAGCTTTCTTT
CASSLGPGESAFF
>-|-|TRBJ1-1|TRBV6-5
TGTGCCAGCAGTTACTCGAATGTGTTGAACACTGAAGCTTTCTTT
CASSYSNVLNTEAFF
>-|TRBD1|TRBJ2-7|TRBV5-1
TGCGCCAGCAGCCCTGGACAGGGAGCCCACGAGCAGTACTTC
CASSPGQGAHEQYF
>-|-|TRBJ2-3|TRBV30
TGTGCCTGGAGCGGCACATTCACAGATACGCAGTATTTT
CAWSGTFTDTQYF
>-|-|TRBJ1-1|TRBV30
TGTGCCTGGACTACTCAGAACACTGAAGCTTTCTTT
CAWTTQNTEAFF
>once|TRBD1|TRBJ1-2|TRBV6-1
TGTGCCAGCAGCGACAGGACAGGGGCCGGCTACACCTTC
CASSDRTGAGYTF